Below are 31 T cell receptor beta chains sequenced from a single sample in a study of cytomegalovirus exposure and HLA in healthy donors. The primer mix had 60 Vbeta and 13 Jbeta primers. Assay: immunoSEQ multiplex PCR; the TCRdb copy retains only in-frame clones and omits some. The sample records about 130,000 clones, roughly 82% being singletons. Specimen: PBMCs. Every receptor here comes from a man in his forties or fifties in good health and CMV-seronegative.

V usage is TRBV5-6 and J usage is TRBJ1-5; possibly TRBD1 for D (5 bases). Germline V gene data show CDR1 as SGHDT and CDR2 as YYEEEE. Trimming cost V 0 bases and J 5 bases, with 9 bases left between them. The CDR3 has 14 residues. The chain's CDR3 is CASSLGQTYQPQHF. DNA for the CDR3: TGTGCCAGCAGCTTGGGACAGACCTATCAGCCCCAGCATTTT.

V gene TRBV30 combines with J gene TRBJ2-1; 8 bases are shared with TRBD2. The CDR3 is 14 amino acids. Germline V lookup: CDR1 GTSNPN, CDR2 SVGIG (reference sequence). The J segment lost 3 bases and the V segment lost 3 bases, leaving 4 bases of the junction unmatched. The CDR3 here is CAWSGGVLYNEQFF. In DNA, the CDR3 is TGTGCCTGGAGCGGGGGGGTCCTCTACAATGAGCAGTTCTTC.

The chain carries TRBV4-2 and TRBJ2-5; 16 bases line up with TRBD2. The CDR3 spans 18 residues. The germline CDR1 and CDR2 sequences are LGHNA and YNFKEQ. V dropped 3 bases and J dropped 5; count of bases not matched to a gene: 9. CDR3 DNA sequence: TGTGCCAGCAGCCAGAGGGGGGGACTAGCGGGGGGGCCGGAGACCCAGTACTTC. Translating it yields CASSQRGGLAGGPETQYF.

V gene TRBV5-1 combines with J gene TRBJ1-1; D unresolved. The germline V gene has CDR1 SGHRS and CDR2 YFSETQ. The CDR3 has 15 residues. V lost 4 bases and J lost 5, with 18 bases in between. CDR3 loop: CASSPWREMGTEAFF. CDR3 DNA: TGCGCCAGCAGCCCCTGGAGGGAGATGGGGACTGAAGCTTTCTTT.

This sequence joins TRBV6-5 and TRBJ2-7; 9 bases line up with TRBD1. The CDR3 runs to 16 residues. V lost 4 bases and J lost 2; bases outside the gene matches: 9. CDR1 is MNHEY, CDR2 SVGAGI, per germline. The CDR3 region has the DNA TGTGCCAGCAGTTTTACAACAGGGGGCTGGGCCTACGAGCAGTACTTC. Protein product: CASSFTTGGWAYEQYF.

This clone was recorded only once. CDR3 in DNA: TGCGCCAGCAGCCAAGAAGGAGGGGGCAACTATGGCTACACCTTC. This sequence encodes CASSQEGGGNYGYTF. This chain joins TRBV4-1 and TRBJ1-2, with TRBD1 identical over 7 bases. The germline V gene encodes CDR1 MGHRA and CDR2 YSYEKL. V lost 0 bases, J lost 2 bases, and 3 bases stayed unmatched. CDR3 length: 15 residues.

The chain employs TRBV4-1 and TRBJ1-1, with no clear D. CDR3 length: 14 amino acids. Trimming pared 1 base from V and 1 base from J, leaving 7 bases between. CDR1 MGHRA and CDR2 YSYEKL come from the germline V gene. DNA of the CDR3: TGCGCCAGCAGCCAAGTCCGCGAGAACACTGAAGCTTTCTTT. It encodes CASSQVRENTEAFF.

V is TRBV30 and J is TRBJ1-2; D possibly corresponds to TRBD1 (5 bases). Deletions cut 3 bases from V and 4 bases from J, with 12 bases between. The CDR3 is 13 residues long. Germline lookup yields CDR1 GTSNPN and CDR2 SVGIG (reference sequence). CDR3 region: CAWRNLGGYGYTF. DNA of the CDR3: TGTGCCTGGAGAAACCTGGGGGGCTATGGCTACACCTTC.

The V and J genes are TRBV6-1 and TRBJ1-3; 9 bases fit TRBD1. The CDR3 is 15 amino acids. The V segment lost 6 bases and the J segment 2 bases; nucleotides outside the gene matches: 5. Looked up from germline, CDR1 is MNHNS and CDR2 is SASEGT. The CDR3 here is CASSYGQGTGNTIYF. DNA of the CDR3: TGTGCCAGCAGCTACGGACAGGGGACTGGAAACACCATATATTTT.

The sample holds a few counts of this clone. CDR3 nucleotides: TGTGCCAGCAGTGAGGGGACAGGGGGCAACTATGGCTACACCTTC. This codes for CASSEGTGGNYGYTF. J is TRBJ1-2 and V is TRBV6-1; 12 bases are a match to TRBD1. The CDR3 loop spans 15 amino acids. V lost 3 bases to trimming and J lost 2 bases; unmatched junction nucleotides: 1. CDR1 and CDR2 from the germline V gene are MNHNS and SASEGT.

The chain's CDR3 is CATSDSNSGANVLTF. CDR3 coding DNA: TGTGCCACCAGTGACAGTAACTCTGGGGCCAACGTCCTGACTTTC. This chain uses TRBV15 with TRBJ2-6; D is possibly TRBD1 (5 bases). CDR1 is LNHNV and CDR2 is YYDKDF in the germline V gene (reference sequence). Deletions cut 6 bases from V and 0 bases from J, with 9 bases between. CDR3 length: 15 residues.

This clone occurred a few times. This rearrangement joins TRBV9 to TRBJ2-1; a weak D match, TRBD1 (5 bases). Trimming pared 3 bases from V and 6 bases from J, leaving 10 bases between. This CDR3 has 13 amino acids. Germline CDR1 and CDR2: SGDLS and YYNGEE. Written as DNA, the CDR3 is TGTGCCAGCAGCGAACAGGATTCCAATGAGCAGTTCTTC. Translation gives CASSEQDSNEQFF.

This clone was recorded a few times. Distinct nucleotide sequences in the sample also encode this CDR3. The chain is built from TRBV2 and TRBJ1-1, with D tentatively TRBD1 (6 bases). CDR3 length equals 14 residues. V lost 2 bases, J lost 0 bases, and 7 bases lay in between. From germline, CDR1 is SNHLY and CDR2 FYNNEI. The CDR3 DNA sequence: TGTGCCAGCAGTGAAAGGGGGATGAACACTGAAGCTTTCTTT. Translating gives CASSERGMNTEAFF.

The chain combines TRBV7-8 with TRBJ2-1; 9 nucleotides align to TRBD1. The CDR3 spans 14 residues. J was trimmed by 8 bases and V by 5 bases; bases with no gene match: 7. The germline V gene has CDR1 SGHVS and CDR2 FQNEAQ. In DNA form, the CDR3 reads TGTGCCAGCAGCCCCCGGGACAGGGTCCATGAGCAGTTCTTC. Amino acid sequence: CASSPRDRVHEQFF. The full variable domain, its missing parts supplied by reference TRBV7-8 and TRBJ2-1, is GAGVSQSPRYKVAKRGQDVALRCDPISGHVSLFWYQQALGQGPEFLTYFQNEAQLDKSGLPSDRFFAERPEGSVSTLKIQRTQQEDSAVYLCASSPRDRVHEQFFGPGTRLTVL.

The chain couples TRBV7-9 to TRBJ2-5; D is possibly TRBD2 (5 bases). Germline V lookup: CDR1 SEHNR, CDR2 FQNEAQ (reference sequence). Trimming removed 5 bases from V and 5 bases from J, with 18 bases in between. This CDR3 comprises 15 residues. The CDR3 region is CASSESGNFGETQYF. CDR3 nucleotide sequence: TGTGCCAGCAGCGAGTCGGGAAACTTTGGTGAGACCCAGTACTTC.

This clone is a singleton in its sample. The chain recombines TRBV5-1 with TRBJ2-3, with 14 bases fitting TRBD2. This CDR3 is 16 amino acids long. Germline CDR1 and CDR2: SGHRS and YFSETQ. Trimming at V came to 4 bases and at J to 4 bases, leaving 5 bases not matched to a gene. The CDR3 coding sequence is TGCGCCAGCAGCCCGGGACTAGCGGGGGCGGCAGATACGCAGTATTTT. Its protein is CASSPGLAGAADTQYF.

The chain uses TRBV5-4 and TRBJ2-3, with D possibly TRBD1 on 7 matching bases. Germline CDR1 SGHNT, CDR2 YYREEE (reference sequence). Trimming shortened V by 7 bases and J by 0 bases, and 15 bases separated the two germline ends. The CDR3 has 15 amino acids. The CDR3 DNA reads as TGTGCCAGCGGTGGAGGGGGCCTTAGCACAGATACGCAGTATTTT. Its translation is CASGGGGLSTDTQYF.

The chain links TRBV11-3 to TRBJ2-1, with D hard to call. The ends were cut back, 2 bases at V and 5 bases at J, with 13 bases in the middle. Per germline, CDR1 SGHNT and CDR2 YENEEA. The CDR3 extends over 15 amino acids. CDR3 DNA sequence: TGTGCCAGCAGCTTAAATCAACAGAGCCACAATGAGCAGTTCTTC. It yields the protein CASSLNQQSHNEQFF.

The chain carries TRBV15 and TRBJ2-1; no clear D gene. Trimming removed 4 bases from V and 2 bases from J, with 12 bases in between. Germline-derived CDR1 and CDR2 are LNHNV and YYDKDF (reference sequence). CDR3 length: 15 residues. This CDR3 is CATSNRSSPYNEQFF. DNA of the CDR3: TGTGCCACCAGCAATCGGTCTAGTCCCTACAATGAGCAGTTCTTC.

This sequence joins TRBV19 and TRBJ2-2, with D maybe TRBD1 (6 bases). The CDR3 covers 15 residues. V lost 1 base, J lost 3 bases, and 9 bases lay in between. The germline gives CDR1 LNHDA, CDR2 SQIVND (reference sequence). CDR3 in amino acids: CASSIGPGDTGELFF. CDR3 in DNA: TGTGCCAGTAGTATAGGGCCAGGGGACACCGGGGAGCTGTTTTTT.

This chain uses TRBV4-1 with TRBJ1-5; TRBD1 matches at 7 bases. This CDR3 has 15 amino acids. Trimming removed 4 bases from V and 6 bases from J; junction bases left unmatched: 9. Germline V CDR1 and CDR2: MGHRA, YSYEKL. CDR3 protein: CASSRIQGLSQPQHF. The CDR3, as DNA: TGCGCCAGCAGCCGGATACAGGGGTTAAGTCAGCCCCAGCATTTT.

A remark on this clone: Within the sample, other DNA sequences also encode this same CDR3. The V call is TRBV7-9, the J call TRBJ2-5, with 8 positions matching TRBD2. Germline V CDR1 and CDR2: SEHNR, FQNEAQ (reference sequence). There are 15 residues in the CDR3. Germline trimming cut 5 bases from V and 2 bases from J; bases unmatched to any gene: 7. CDR3 in DNA: TGTGCCAGCAGCCCAGGTCGGGGGGGGCAAGAGACCCAGTACTTC. This translates into CASSPGRGGQETQYF.

This rearrangement joins TRBV2 to TRBJ1-3; unclear D gene. V shed 4 bases and J shed 0 bases, with 7 bases lying between them. The CDR3 runs 14 residues. Germline-derived CDR1 and CDR2 are SNHLY and FYNNEI. The CDR3 is CASSAGISGNTIYF. DNA for the CDR3: TGTGCCAGCAGTGCAGGCATCTCTGGAAACACCATATATTTT.

V usage is TRBV25-1 and J usage is TRBJ1-2; 7 bases match TRBD1. Germline CDR1 reads MGHDK; CDR2 reads SYGVNS. The CDR3 sequence is 16 residues long. After removal of 1 base from V and 6 bases from J, the junction contained 11 bases not matched to a gene. The DNA for the CDR3 is TGTGCCAGCAGTGAATCCGGATTTGGAGGGGGCAATGGCTACACCTTC. Its protein product is CASSESGFGGGNGYTF.

The chain employs TRBV2 and TRBJ1-1; D not certain. From germline, CDR1 is SNHLY and CDR2 FYNNEI. The CDR3 extends over 13 amino acids. Trimming left V 5 bases short and J 1 base short, with 8 bases between. CDR3 region: CASSSQSNTEAFF. CDR3 in DNA: TGTGCCAGCAGTTCTCAGTCGAACACTGAAGCTTTCTTT.

V and J are TRBV4-3 and TRBJ2-7, with no clear D. Germline V CDR1 and CDR2: LGHNA, YSLEER. This CDR3 contains 15 residues. V was clipped by 4 bases and J by 6 bases, with 19 bases between them. CDR3 bases: TGCGCCAGCAGCCTCTCGGCGGCGGAAACTCGCGAGCAGTACTTC. This translates into CASSLSAAETREQYF.

The chain has TRBV6-1 and TRBJ1-1, with 10 bases aligning to TRBD1. The trim removed 7 bases at V and 5 bases at J, leaving 4 bases unmatched. From germline, CDR1 is MNHNS and CDR2 SASEGT. The CDR3 is made up of 13 amino acids. CDR3 in amino acids: CASTGTGVTEAFF. The CDR3 nucleotides are TGTGCCAGCACAGGGACAGGGGTTACTGAAGCTTTCTTT.

This CDR3 reads CASSSSGAPVAFF. The CDR3 bases are TGCGCCAGCAGCTCCTCAGGGGCCCCTGTAGCTTTCTTT. The chain carries TRBV5-1 and TRBJ1-1, with D maybe TRBD1 (6 bases). Germline V lookup: CDR1 SGHRS, CDR2 YFSETQ. The CDR3 contains 13 residues. Trimming left V 3 bases short and J 10 bases short, with 16 bases between.

The rearrangement uses TRBV30 and TRBJ2-3; no clear D. V was cut by 0 bases and J by 2 bases, with 6 bases left in between. CDR1 is GTSNPN and CDR2 is SVGIG in the germline V gene (reference sequence). CDR3 size: 13 residues. CDR3 sequence reads: CAWSVLYTDTQYF. In nucleotides, the CDR3 is TGTGCCTGGAGTGTACTTTACACAGATACGCAGTATTTT.

The rearrangement uses TRBV9 and TRBJ2-7; 7 nucleotides match TRBD1. Trimming cost V 5 bases and J 6 bases; bases outside gene matches: 8. The CDR3 covers 13 residues. CDR1 and CDR2 (germline): SGDLS, YYNGEE. CDR3 loop: CASSWDSGAEQYF. CDR3 bases: TGTGCCAGCAGTTGGGACAGTGGGGCCGAGCAGTACTTC.

The chain combines TRBV4-1 with TRBJ2-7, with 7 bases fitting TRBD2. J lost 4 bases, V lost 3 bases, and 9 bases had no gene match. The CDR3 sequence is 15 residues long. Germline CDR1 and CDR2: MGHRA and YSYEKL. CDR3 amino acids: CASSQRSGGGYEQYF. CDR3 coding DNA: TGCGCCAGCAGCCAGCGCTCGGGGGGAGGGTACGAGCAGTACTTC.